This TCR beta chain originates from a study of T cell repertoires and HLA-DP antigens. Looking at the study overall: Transduced HeLa cells presented HLA-DP to CD4+ T cells.

V was trimmed by 5 bases and J by 4 bases, leaving 9 bases between them. CDR3 size: 14 residues. From germline, CDR1 is SEHNR and CDR2 FQNEAQ (reference sequence). Each pre-culture CD4+ sample aimed for hundreds of thousands of T cell genomes at deep resolution. Profiling relied on immunoSEQ multiplex PCR, and the TCRdb table lists in-frame clones only, not all of them. This table holds approximately 100,000 clones, about 89% found once. A note on this clone: Its antigen is not known.

General study results and limits: Previously undetected clones averaged about 37% and 47% against the two alleles respectively.

The chain joins TRBV7-9 to TRBJ2-6; possible D gene TRBD2, 5 bases. The source is a man aged 50-60 years in good health and CMV-seronegative. The material sequenced was CD4+ T cells from PBMCs. The CDR3 DNA reads as TGTGCCAGCAGCAGAGCGGAAGGGGCCAACGTCCTGACTTTC. It translates to CASSRAEGANVLTF.